The 31 T cell receptor beta chains in this list originate from one sample, sequenced in a study of cytomegalovirus exposure and HLA in healthy donors. The primer mix had 60 Vbeta and 13 Jbeta primers. Repertoires were generated with immunoSEQ multiplex PCR, while TCRdb's copy carries only in-frame clones and drops some. The sample includes some 150,000 clones, over 70% of them seen just once. Sequenced: PBMCs. The receptors here all came from a man between 18 and 35 years old in good health and CMV-seropositive.

The V gene is TRBV7-3, the J gene TRBJ1-6; 7 bases line up with TRBD1. This CDR3 is built from 14 residues. V was pared by 5 bases and J by 8 bases, with 6 bases of the junction left unmatched. Germline V gene data show CDR1 as SGHTA and CDR2 as FQGTGA. CDR3 DNA: TGTGCCAGCAGCCTAGGGACAGAGGATTCACCCCTCCACTTT. Residues: CASSLGTEDSPLHF.

The chain carries TRBV4-2 and TRBJ2-7; the match to TRBD2 covers 8 bases. J was trimmed by 2 bases and V by 2 bases; bases with no gene match: 8. There are 16 residues in the CDR3. Germline-derived CDR1 and CDR2 are LGHNA and YNFKEQ. CDR3 sequence reads: CASSQKSGGSPYEQYF. The CDR3 coding sequence is TGTGCCAGCAGCCAAAAAAGCGGGGGCTCCCCCTACGAGCAGTACTTC.

This clone was detected only a few times. The V and J genes are TRBV5-4 and TRBJ2-2; 8 positions agree with TRBD2. V lost 0 bases and J lost 5; bases outside the gene matches: 6. The germline V gene encodes CDR1 SGHNT and CDR2 YYREEE (reference sequence). CDR3 length: 16 amino acids. The CDR3 coding sequence is TGTGCCAGCAGCTTGGGTGCGGGAGGTAGGACCGGGGAGCTGTTTTTT. It is translated as CASSLGAGGRTGELFF.

The J gene is TRBJ2-5, the V gene TRBV7-8; 8 positions agree with TRBD1. After removal of 5 bases from V and 5 bases from J, the junction contained 7 bases not matched to a gene. This CDR3 is built from 14 residues. Germline CDR1 SGHVS, CDR2 FQNEAQ. This chain's CDR3 is CASSAQGAWETQYF. The CDR3 DNA is TGTGCCAGCAGCGCGCAGGGGGCGTGGGAGACCCAGTACTTC.

This chain joins TRBV29-1 and TRBJ1-5; 10 positions agree with TRBD1. CDR3 length equals 14 residues. Germline trimming cut 4 bases from V and 2 bases from J; bases unmatched to any gene: 2. Per germline, CDR1 SQVTM and CDR2 ANQGSEA. CDR3 nucleotide sequence: TGCAGCGTTGGGGGGACAGGGGGCAATCAGCCCCAGCATTTT. Encoded protein: CSVGGTGGNQPQHF. Filled out from reference TRBV29-1 and TRBJ1-5, the complete variable domain reads SAVISQKPSRDICQRGTSLTIQCQVDSQVTMMFWYRQQPGQSLTLIATANQGSEATYESGFVIDKFPISRPNLTFSTLTVSNMSPEDSSIYLCSVGGTGGNQPQHFGDGTRLSIL.

The chain carries TRBV6-5 and TRBJ2-7, with D possibly being TRBD2 (5 bases). CDR3 length: 14 residues. The V and J ends lost 6 bases and 4 bases respectively, with 16 bases between them. Germline V lookup: CDR1 MNHEY, CDR2 SVGAGI. DNA for the CDR3: TGTGCCAGCAGCAGACCCGGGATCTCATACGAGCAGTACTTC. Its translation: CASSRPGISYEQYF.

Regarding this clone: A junction end diverges from the germline sequence, so it may reflect a read error. The chain is built from TRBV6-1 and TRBJ2-2, with 8 bases matching TRBD2. CDR1 is MNHNS, CDR2 SASEGT, per germline. The CDR3 loop spans 12 amino acids. CDR3 bases: TGCGCGAGCGGGAGAGGTACCGGGGAGCTGTTTTTT. The encoded protein is CASGRGTGELFF.

This clone was counted between two and nine times. The chain links TRBV4-1 to TRBJ1-1; 7 bases line up with TRBD1. The trim removed 1 base at V and 4 bases at J, leaving 9 bases unmatched. This CDR3 comprises 16 residues. Germline assignment: CDR1 MGHRA and CDR2 YSYEKL. CDR3 region: CASSQGLVRGPTEAFF. DNA of the CDR3: TGCGCCAGCAGCCAAGGGCTTGTGAGGGGGCCCACTGAAGCTTTCTTT.

The chain combines TRBV6-6 with TRBJ2-3; 8 bases align to TRBD1. Germline V lookup: CDR1 MNHNY, CDR2 SVGAGI (reference sequence). The V gene end was trimmed by 5 bases and the J gene end by 4 bases; junction bases not matched to a gene: 5. This CDR3 is built from 14 residues. CDR3 in DNA: TGTGCCAGCAGTATTGGACAGGGTCCAGATACGCAGTATTTT. Protein product: CASSIGQGPDTQYF.

The chain combines TRBV29-1 with TRBJ2-7, with a weak D call TRBD1 (6 bases). The length of the CDR3 is 15 residues. Trimming removed 1 base at V and 3 bases at J, with 16 bases between. Germline CDR1 and CDR2: SQVTM and ANQGSEA. The CDR3 coding sequence is TGCAGCGTTGAAGCAACGGACAGTCCCGACTACGAGCAGTACTTC. It translates to CSVEATDSPDYEQYF.

This clone has a handful of counts. The V and J genes are TRBV6-1 and TRBJ2-7; 9 bases are shared with TRBD1. Germline lookup yields CDR1 MNHNS and CDR2 SASEGT. This CDR3 is built from 15 residues. Unmatched junction bases numbered 8, after V lost 5 bases and J lost 3 bases. The CDR3: CASSPPGQGIYEQYF. The CDR3 coding sequence is TGTGCCAGCAGTCCCCCTGGACAGGGGATCTACGAGCAGTACTTC.

The chain has TRBV19 and TRBJ2-3; 8 bases are a match to TRBD1. Trimming at V came to 6 bases and at J to 2 bases, leaving 7 bases not matched to a gene. Germline V lookup: CDR1 LNHDA, CDR2 SQIVND (reference sequence). This CDR3 contains 15 residues. CDR3 sequence (DNA): TGTGCCAGTAGCACTGGACAGGGATACACAGATACGCAGTATTTT. Protein sequence: CASSTGQGYTDTQYF.

The J gene is TRBJ2-3, the V gene TRBV7-2; TRBD2 agrees at 16 bases. The V and J ends lost 3 bases and 6 bases, in that order; junction bases with no gene match: 6. This CDR3 is 17 amino acids long. Germline CDR1 reads SGHTA; CDR2 reads FQGNSA. CDR3 DNA sequence: TGTGCCAGCAGCTTGGGACTAGCGGGGGGGGAAGGGGATACGCAGTATTTT. Amino acids: CASSLGLAGGEGDTQYF.

The chain combines TRBV5-5 with TRBJ2-7; D may be TRBD1 (5 bases). The CDR3 is made up of 15 amino acids. CDR1 and CDR2 from the germline V gene are SGHKS and YYEKEE (reference sequence). V lost 1 base, J lost 4 bases, and 15 bases lay in between. The CDR3 sequence is CASSLYPLGAYEQYF. CDR3 nucleotide sequence: TGTGCCAGCAGCTTGTATCCTCTAGGGGCATACGAGCAGTACTTC.

The chain is built from TRBV6-5 and TRBJ2-5; possible D gene TRBD2, 6 bases. Trimming pared 2 bases from V and 5 bases from J, leaving 12 bases between. The CDR3 runs 14 residues. Germline assignment: CDR1 MNHEY and CDR2 SVGAGI. CDR3: CASSYTGGMETQYF. The CDR3 nucleotides are TGTGCCAGCAGTTACACCGGGGGAATGGAGACCCAGTACTTC.

The V and J genes are TRBV19 and TRBJ1-1; the match to TRBD1 covers 9 bases. V lost 10 bases, J lost 5 bases, and 11 bases stayed unmatched. Germline assignment: CDR1 LNHDA and CDR2 SQIVND (reference sequence). This CDR3 has 14 residues. The CDR3 DNA is TGTGCCACCTCAATTGGGACAGGGTGGACTGAAGCTTTCTTT. This sequence encodes CATSIGTGWTEAFF. Full variable domain (missing parts from reference TRBV19 and TRBJ1-1): DGGITQSPKYLFRKEGQNVTLSCEQNLNHDAMYWYRQDPGQGLRLIYYSQIVNDFQKGDIAEGYSVSREKKESFPLTVTSAQKNPTAFYLCATSIGTGWTEAFFGQGTRLTVV.

The chain has TRBV5-4 and TRBJ2-7; 8 bases agree with TRBD1. This CDR3 region has 15 residues. In germline, CDR1 is SGHNT, CDR2 YYREEE (reference sequence). J was trimmed by 4 bases and V by 0 bases; bases with no gene match: 6. CDR3 coding DNA: TGTGCCAGCAGCTTGGGGTCGGACAGGGCTTACGAGCAGTACTTC. Translating gives CASSLGSDRAYEQYF.

This rearrangement joins TRBV7-8 to TRBJ1-5; 11 bases line up with TRBD1. This CDR3 comprises 14 residues. J lost 5 bases, V lost 4 bases, and 1 base had no gene match. Germline V lookup: CDR1 SGHVS, CDR2 FQNEAQ. CDR3 in amino acids: CASSWTGGDQPQHF. The CDR3 DNA reads as TGTGCCAGCAGCTGGACAGGGGGCGATCAGCCCCAGCATTTT.

V and J are TRBV7-9 and TRBJ2-1; tentative D call: TRBD2 (6 bases). CDR3 length: 13 residues. Trimming stripped 5 bases from V and 8 bases from J, with 13 bases between. Germline loops: CDR1 SEHNR, CDR2 FQNEAQ (reference sequence). CDR3 residues: CASSPGSPDEQFF. The CDR3, as DNA: TGTGCCAGCAGCCCCGGGAGCCCGGATGAGCAGTTCTTC.

This clone was picked up a small number of times. The J gene is TRBJ2-7, the V gene TRBV18, with 8 nucleotides matching TRBD1. CDR3 length: 16 residues. Germline V gene lookup returns CDR1 KGHSH and CDR2 LQKENI. V shed 4 bases and J 1 base; nucleotides not matched to a gene: 9. For the CDR3, the DNA is TGTGCCAGCTCACTTGCCTACCGGGACAGGTCCTACGAGCAGTACTTC. This sequence encodes CASSLAYRDRSYEQYF.

This clone was seen only a few times. The V gene is TRBV6-5, the J gene TRBJ2-7; D may be TRBD2 (5 bases). With 5 bases removed from V and 6 bases from J, the gap between germline ends came to 11 bases. Germline values: CDR1 MNHEY, CDR2 SVGAGI. This CDR3 region has 12 residues. This CDR3 is CASSESRVEQYF. CDR3 nucleotide sequence: TGTGCCAGCAGTGAATCGAGGGTCGAGCAGTACTTC.

V and J are TRBV30 and TRBJ1-4; 7 bases fit TRBD1. The CDR3 sequence is 15 residues long. CDR1 is GTSNPN, CDR2 SVGIG, per germline (reference sequence). The J segment lost 7 bases and the V segment lost 1 base, leaving 9 bases of the junction unmatched. The CDR3 reads CAWSGDSGLGEKLFF. The CDR3 DNA follows: TGTGCCTGGAGTGGGGACAGCGGGCTAGGTGAAAAACTGTTTTTT.

DNA of the CDR3: TGTGCCTGGAGTATCTCGAACAGGGGAGTCAGTGAGCAGTTCTTC. This codes for CAWSISNRGVSEQFF. The chain recombines TRBV30 with TRBJ2-1, with TRBD1 matching over 7 bases. Trimming cost V 2 bases and J 9 bases; bases outside gene matches: 13. CDR3 length: 15 residues. Germline values: CDR1 GTSNPN, CDR2 SVGIG (reference sequence).

The sample holds a few counts of this clone. The V call is TRBV27, the J call TRBJ1-1; D is possibly TRBD1 (6 bases). Germline V lookup: CDR1 MNHEY, CDR2 SMNVEV (reference sequence). CDR3 size: 14 residues. V shed 4 bases and J shed 3 bases, with 12 bases lying between them. In DNA form, the CDR3 reads TGTGCCAGCAGTTGGGGAACAGGGTACACTGAAGCTTTCTTT. It yields the protein CASSWGTGYTEAFF.

V gene TRBV5-6 combines with J gene TRBJ2-7; TRBD1 matches at 11 bases. CDR1 is SGHDT and CDR2 is YYEEEE in the germline V gene. V trimming: 4 bases; J trimming: 3 bases; junction bases outside the gene matches: 6. The CDR3 extends over 15 amino acids. CDR3 nucleotides: TGTGCCAGCAGCCTGGGACAGGGGGGCGTCTACGAGCAGTACTTC. As protein: CASSLGQGGVYEQYF. The full variable domain, with the rest looked up from reference TRBV5-6 and TRBJ2-7, is DAGVTQSPTHLIKTRGQQVTLRCSPKSGHDTVSWYQQALGQGPQFIFQYYEEEERQRGNFPDRFSGHQFPNYSSELNVNALLLGDSALYLCASSLGQGGVYEQYFGPGTRLTVT.

The chain uses TRBV9 and TRBJ2-1; no reliable D call. The germline V gene encodes CDR1 SGDLS and CDR2 YYNGEE. The CDR3 contains 15 residues. Trimming took off 0 bases at V and 3 bases at J, with 10 bases between the two ends. CDR3 residues: CASSVGTLDYNEQFF. CDR3 nucleotides: TGTGCCAGCAGCGTAGGTACTCTCGACTACAATGAGCAGTTCTTC.

This clone was seen only a few times. The chain has TRBV6-5 and TRBJ1-3; 7 bases are shared with TRBD1. J was trimmed by 2 bases and V by 6 bases; bases with no gene match: 4. This CDR3 comprises 14 residues. The germline gives CDR1 MNHEY, CDR2 SVGAGI. This CDR3 reads CASRFQGAGNTIYF. CDR3 nucleotides: TGTGCCAGCAGGTTCCAGGGGGCTGGAAACACCATATATTTT.

This clone was found once. This chain links TRBV4-1 with TRBJ2-3; TRBD2 matches at 7 bases. The CDR3 is made up of 18 amino acids. With 0 bases clipped from V and 6 bases from J, the junction kept 15 bases outside the gene matches. The V gene's germline CDR1 is MGHRA and CDR2 YSYEKL. CDR3 nucleotide sequence: TGCGCCAGCAGCCAAGATTCTGCTAGCGGACACGTGCGGGATACGCAGTATTTT. Protein sequence: CASSQDSASGHVRDTQYF.

The chain recombines TRBV10-1 with TRBJ2-7; tentatively, D is TRBD2 (6 bases). The CDR3 consists of 13 residues. Trimming shortened V by 6 bases and J by 6 bases, and 15 bases separated the two germline ends. Germline CDR1 is WNHNN and CDR2 is SYGVQD (reference sequence). The CDR3 nucleotides read TGCGCCAGCAGCGGGAGCGCGATAAGCGAGCAGTACTTC. Translated: CASSGSAISEQYF.

This rearrangement joins TRBV29-1 to TRBJ1-1; 8 bases agree with TRBD1. The CDR3 totals 13 residues. The germline CDR1 and CDR2 sequences are SQVTM and ANQGSEA. V lost 7 bases, J lost 0 bases, and 4 bases stayed unmatched. CDR3 DNA sequence: TGCAGCGCGACACAGGGGGTGAACACTGAAGCTTTCTTT. Translating it yields CSATQGVNTEAFF.

CDR3 residues: CASSSGHNTDTQYF. The DNA for the CDR3 is TGCGCCAGCAGCTCCGGACACAACACAGATACGCAGTATTTT. The rearrangement links TRBV5-1 to TRBJ2-3, with D possibly being TRBD1 (5 bases). Trimming removed 3 bases from V and 2 bases from J, with 10 bases in between. The CDR3 runs to 14 residues. Germline CDR1 is SGHRS and CDR2 is YFSETQ.